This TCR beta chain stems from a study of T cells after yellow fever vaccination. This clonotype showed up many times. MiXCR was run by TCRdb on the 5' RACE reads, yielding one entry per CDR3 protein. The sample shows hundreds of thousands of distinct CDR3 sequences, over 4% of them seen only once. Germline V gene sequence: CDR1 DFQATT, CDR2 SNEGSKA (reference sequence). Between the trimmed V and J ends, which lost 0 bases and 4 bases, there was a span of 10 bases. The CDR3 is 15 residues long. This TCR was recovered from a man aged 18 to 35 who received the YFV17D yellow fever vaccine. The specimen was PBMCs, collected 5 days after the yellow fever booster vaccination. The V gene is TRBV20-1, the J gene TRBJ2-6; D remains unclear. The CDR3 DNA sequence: TGCAGTGCTAGAGATCGTAAACCCGGGGCCAACGTCCTGACTTTC. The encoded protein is CSARDRKPGANVLTF.